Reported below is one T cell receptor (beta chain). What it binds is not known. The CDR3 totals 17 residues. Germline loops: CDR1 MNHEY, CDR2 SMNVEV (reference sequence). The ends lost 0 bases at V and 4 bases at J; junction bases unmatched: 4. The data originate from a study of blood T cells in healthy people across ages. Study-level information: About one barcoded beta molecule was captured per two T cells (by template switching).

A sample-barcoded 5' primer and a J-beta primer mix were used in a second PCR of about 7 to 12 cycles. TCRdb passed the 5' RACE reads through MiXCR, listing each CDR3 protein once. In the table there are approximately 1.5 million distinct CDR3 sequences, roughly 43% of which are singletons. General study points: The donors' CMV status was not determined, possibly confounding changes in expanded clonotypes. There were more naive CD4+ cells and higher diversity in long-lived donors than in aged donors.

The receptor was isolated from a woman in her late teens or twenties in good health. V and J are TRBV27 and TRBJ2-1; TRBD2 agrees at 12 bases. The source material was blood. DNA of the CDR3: TGTGCCAGCAGTTTATCGACCGGGACTAGCGGGTACAATGAGCAGTTCTTC. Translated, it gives CASSLSTGTSGYNEQFF.